One sample yielded the 10 T cell receptor beta chains listed below, sequenced in a study of molecular identifiers for immune sequencing clone quantification. TCRdb processed the PCR reads anew with MiXCR; each CDR3 protein has one entry. The table includes roughly 320,000 distinct CDR3 sequences, roughly 23% detected once. Sequencing used naive CD8+ T cells from blood, with Jurkat cell RNA spiked in. The subset denotes: FACS-sorted CD8+CD4-CCR7+CD45RA+ naive T cells. The receptors here all came from a human donor in good health. Some libraries in this study had Jurkat cell RNA spiked in.

This clonotype came up many times. The chain couples TRBV7-9 to TRBJ2-7, with D perhaps TRBD1 (6 bases). Trimming cost V 5 bases and J 5 bases, with 10 bases left between them. Germline V gives CDR1 SEHNR, CDR2 FQNEAQ (reference sequence). The CDR3 is 12 residues long. CDR3 loop: CASSPPGDEQYF. The CDR3 coding sequence is TGTGCCAGCAGCCCACCAGGGGACGAGCAGTACTTC.

In its sample, this clonotype was seen many times. The chain links TRBV28 to TRBJ2-4, with D perhaps being TRBD1 or TRBD2 (6 bases each). The CDR3 runs 16 residues. V was shortened by 7 bases and J by 1 base, with 17 bases between the two germline ends. Germline CDR1 and CDR2: MDHEN and SYDVKM. The CDR3 region is CASIQSGARAKNIQYF. The CDR3 bases are TGTGCCAGCATCCAGTCGGGGGCAAGGGCCAAAAACATTCAGTACTTC.

Worth noting for this clonotype: This may be a read error, as it is one base from a much larger clone. The CDR3 loop reads CVSSLGVSSTDTQYF. As DNA, the CDR3 is TGTGTCAGCAGTTTAGGGGTTTCAAGCACAGATACGCAGTATTTT. The V call is TRBV12-3 or TRBV12-4, the J call TRBJ2-3; TRBD1 is a possible D gene (5 bases). This CDR3 is 15 amino acids long.

This clonotype showed up many times. The chain links TRBV4-1 to TRBJ1-1; TRBD1 might be the D (6 bases). V was clipped by 3 bases and J by 1 base, with 15 bases between them. The CDR3 spans 16 residues. Looked up from germline, CDR1 is MGHRA and CDR2 is YSYEKL. This CDR3 is CASSHPTGRPNTEAFF. CDR3 coding DNA: TGCGCCAGCAGCCACCCTACAGGGCGGCCGAACACTGAAGCTTTCTTT.

This clonotype has just a few counts. The chain couples TRBV27 to TRBJ1-1; tentative D call: TRBD1 (5 bases). The CDR3 has 14 amino acids. Germline lookup yields CDR1 MNHEY and CDR2 SMNVEV (reference sequence). V lost 3 bases to trimming and J lost 4 bases, with 12 bases between them. The CDR3 DNA sequence: TGTGCCAGCAGTTTCTGGGGGTCGGGCACTGAAGCTTTCTTT. This gives the protein CASSFWGSGTEAFF.

In the case of this clonotype: It may be a read error: a sequence one base away is much more abundant. The chain couples TRBV4-3 to TRBJ2-1; 9 bases line up with TRBD1. CDR3 length: 15 residues. CDR1 and CDR2 from the germline V gene are LGHNA and YSLEER. The CDR3 sequence is CSSSQGTGPYNEQFF. The DNA of the CDR3 is TGCTCCAGCAGCCAAGGGACAGGGCCCTACAATGAGCAGTTCTTC.

The V and J genes are TRBV6-2 or TRBV6-3 and TRBJ2-1, with D possibly matching TRBD2 (6 bases). V lost 8 bases and J lost 5, with 16 bases in between. The CDR3 extends over 14 amino acids. From germline, CDR1 is MNHEY and CDR2 SVGEGT. The CDR3 DNA follows: TGTGCCAGCTGCCCGACTAGTCAGGACAATGAGCAGTTCTTC. It translates to CASCPTSQDNEQFF.

This clonotype was seen repeatedly, ten times or more. The chain carries TRBV4-1 and TRBJ2-7, with 10 bases matching TRBD1. V lost 0 bases to trimming and J lost 4 bases; unmatched junction nucleotides: 3. Germline V gives CDR1 MGHRA, CDR2 YSYEKL. CDR3 length: 15 residues. The CDR3 sequence is CASSQETGGYYEQYF. For the CDR3, the DNA is TGCGCCAGCAGCCAAGAGACAGGGGGCTATTACGAGCAGTACTTC.

The chain employs TRBV6-5 and TRBJ2-1; D gene ambiguous. V gave up 7 bases and J gave up 2 bases, with 12 bases separating them. Germline V gives CDR1 MNHEY, CDR2 SVGAGI. The CDR3 consists of 14 residues. The CDR3 coding sequence is TGTGCCAGCAATAACCCAGGACCCTACAATGAGCAGTTCTTC. It specifies CASNNPGPYNEQFF.

The V and J genes are TRBV7-9 and TRBJ2-2, with D unclear. Between the trimmed V and J ends, which lost 5 bases and 7 bases, there was a span of 11 bases. This CDR3 comprises 13 residues. From germline, CDR1 is SEHNR and CDR2 FQNEAQ (reference sequence). The chain's CDR3 is CASSPIDGGELFF. Written as DNA, the CDR3 is TGTGCCAGCAGCCCGATAGATGGCGGGGAGCTGTTTTTT.